This T cell receptor beta chain was obtained from a study of T cell responses to AZD1222 COVID-19 vaccine. Using immunoSEQ multiplex PCR, the repertoire was profiled, and TCRdb retains in-frame clones only, with some absent. This table has about 74,000 clones, about nine tenths appearing once. The source is an adult in good health. The material sequenced was peripheral blood, taken on day 0 of AZD1222 vaccination.

CDR3 in DNA: TGTGCCATCGGAACTGCGGTAGATGAGACCCAGTACTTC. Protein sequence: CAIGTAVDETQYF. The rearrangement joins TRBV10-3 to TRBJ2-5; D is unclear. Germline assignment: CDR1 ENHRY and CDR2 SYGVKD. The V end lost 8 bases, the J end lost 5 bases, and 15 bases lay between the germline ends. This CDR3 spans 13 amino acids.